The T cell receptor (beta chain) under discussion was sequenced for a study of T-cell reconstitution after alpha-beta-depleted transplantation in children. Unique molecular identifiers were used to barcode this TCRbeta library. One entry per CDR3 protein, called by TCRdb with MiXCR from the PCR reads. Of approximately 980,000 distinct CDR3 sequences listed, around 30% are singletons. Of note for this clonotype: Antigen unknown.

General study results and limits: Recipient T cells and thymic progenitors that survived were the source of the high TCRbeta diversity seen at day 60 in some patients. In patients about two months after transplant, alpha-beta T cells reportedly arose from several hundred expanded graft clones. A year post-transplant, T-cell counts and diversity derived mostly from newly produced T cells.

The germline gives CDR1 MNHEY, CDR2 SVGAGI. V lost 4 bases to trimming and J lost 5 bases; unmatched junction nucleotides: 18. The CDR3 has 18 residues. The sample here was PBMCs, mostly from graft donor cells, taken 360 days after TCRalphabeta/CD19-depleted stem cell transplant. This TCR came from a boy in the first two years of life who had a stem cell transplant for SCID, so the T cells may come from the graft donor. This chain connects TRBV6-5 to TRBJ2-3; TRBD2 aligns across 7 bases. This CDR3 reads CASSSGRPGDGQRDTQYF. The CDR3 DNA reads as TGTGCCAGCAGTTCCGGGAGGCCGGGGGACGGCCAGCGAGATACGCAGTATTTT.